The 14 T cell receptor beta chains presented below share a single source sample, sequenced in a study of persistence of HIV-infected CD4 T cells. Nonspecific anti-CD3/anti-CD28 bead stimulation represents the broad CD4+ T cell repertoire. Sorting selected CD4+ T cells upregulating both CD40 ligand and CD69. The libraries were made with immunoSEQ version 4 in survey mode. Method: immunoSEQ multiplex PCR; TCRdb's copy keeps in-frame clones and lacks some. Here the sample spans about 46,000 clones, 75% to 90% being singletons. The antigens these receptors bind are not known. The sequencing here drew on CD4+ T cells sorted from PBMCs after approximately 19-hour stimulation, taken from a patient who received antiretroviral therapy. The receptors come from an adult woman with HIV who was CMV-seropositive.

As regards this clone: This sample also contains other DNA sequences that code for the same CDR3. This sequence joins TRBV18 and TRBJ2-5, with no clear D. The CDR3 runs to 14 residues. V dropped 6 bases and J dropped 2 bases, with 13 bases sitting between them. CDR1 and CDR2 (germline): KGHSH, LQKENI. CDR3 DNA: TGTGCCAGCTCGTTGGCTGGGCCTCAAGAGACCCAGTACTTC. It is translated as CASSLAGPQETQYF.

This clone has a single count. This rearrangement joins TRBV29-1 to TRBJ1-1; possibly TRBD1 for D (6 bases). This CDR3 region has 18 residues. CDR1 is SQVTM, CDR2 ANQGSEA, per germline. V shed 0 bases and J shed 0 bases, with 20 bases lying between them. As DNA, the CDR3 is TGCAGCGTTGAAGATAGGTACAGGGTGGATGAGGTGAACACTGAAGCTTTCTTT. Its translation: CSVEDRYRVDEVNTEAFF.

The chain combines TRBV5-1 with TRBJ1-5; weak D call: TRBD1 (5 bases). The germline V and J ends were trimmed by 0 bases and 4 bases, with 11 bases remaining between them. The CDR3 loop spans 15 amino acids. CDR1 is SGHRS and CDR2 is YFSETQ in the germline V gene. The CDR3 coding sequence is TGCGCCAGCAGCTTGGGAGGGGCGGGGAATCAGCCCCAGCATTTT. Amino acid sequence: CASSLGGAGNQPQHF.

The sample holds a few counts of this clone. V usage is TRBV6-5 and J usage is TRBJ1-1; perhaps TRBD1 as D (6 bases). Trimming shortened V by 4 bases and J by 3 bases, and 12 bases separated the two germline ends. This CDR3 has 14 amino acids. Germline V gene lookup returns CDR1 MNHEY and CDR2 SVGAGI. The CDR3 bases are TGTGCCAGCAGTTTACAGGGCGGGGACACTGAAGCTTTCTTT. This encodes CASSLQGGDTEAFF.

V gene TRBV24-1 combines with J gene TRBJ2-2, with 7 nucleotides matching TRBD1. V was pared by 1 base and J by 6 bases, with 7 bases of the junction left unmatched. This CDR3 has 16 amino acids. CDR1 KGHDR and CDR2 SFDVKD come from the germline V gene. For the CDR3, the DNA is TGTGCCACCAGTGATTTCGTACCACAGGGGTCCGGGGAGCTGTTTTTT. Protein product: CATSDFVPQGSGELFF.

Only one count was recorded for this clone. The chain couples TRBV2 to TRBJ2-3, with unresolved D. The V gene lost 4 bases and the J gene lost 10 bases, with 15 bases spanning the gap. Germline values: CDR1 SNHLY, CDR2 FYNNEI. This CDR3 region has 13 residues. The CDR3 is CASSGQEAFAQYF. The CDR3 DNA reads as TGTGCCAGCAGTGGACAAGAGGCATTCGCGCAGTATTTT.

This chain joins TRBV3-1 (or the pseudogene TRBV3-2) and TRBJ2-7, with D unclear. This CDR3 has 15 amino acids. Trimming removed 1 base from V and 0 bases from J, with 10 bases in between. Germline-derived CDR1 and CDR2 are LGHDT and YNNKEL (reference sequence). The CDR3 loop is CASSQGRKVSYEQYF. CDR3 DNA: TGTGCCAGCAGCCAAGGTCGAAAAGTCTCCTACGAGCAGTACTTC.

The chain links TRBV2 to TRBJ2-3; weak D call: TRBD2 (5 bases). The CDR3 is 14 residues long. Germline V gene sequence: CDR1 SNHLY, CDR2 FYNNEI. The V end lost 6 bases, the J end lost 0 bases, and 10 bases lay between the germline ends. For the CDR3, the DNA is TGTGCCAGCAGATACGGGGTTAGCACAGATACGCAGTATTTT. Its protein is CASRYGVSTDTQYF.

The chain links TRBV19 to TRBJ2-1; D possibly corresponds to TRBD2 (6 bases). Germline CDR1 and CDR2: LNHDA and SQIVND (reference sequence). V was pared by 2 bases and J by 1 base, with 12 bases between. There are 16 residues in the CDR3. The CDR3 nucleotides are TGTGCCAGTAGTATATACGGGGGAAGATCCTACAATGAGCAGTTCTTC. Protein sequence: CASSIYGGRSYNEQFF.

The table lists this clone with a count of one. V is TRBV6-2 or TRBV6-3 and J is TRBJ1-1, with D possibly being TRBD1 (5 bases). This CDR3 comprises 15 residues. V was shortened by 2 bases and J by 1 base, with 11 bases between the two germline ends. Looked up from germline, CDR1 is MNHEY and CDR2 is SVGEGT. DNA of the CDR3: TGTGCCAGCAGTTACCGGGGGGGATCGAACACTGAAGCTTTCTTT. It encodes CASSYRGGSNTEAFF.

This clone was seen only once. The chain has TRBV28 and TRBJ2-7; tentatively, D is TRBD1 or TRBD2 (6 bases each). The length of the CDR3 is 13 residues. Trimming shortened V by 8 bases and J by 1 base, and 12 bases separated the two germline ends. Germline CDR1 and CDR2: MDHEN and SYDVKM. The CDR3 nucleotides are TGTGCCAGCGGGGGCGGGGCTTCCTACGAGCAGTACTTC. It encodes CASGGGASYEQYF.

V usage is TRBV29-1 and J usage is TRBJ1-1; 8 positions agree with TRBD1. The CDR3 has 16 amino acids. V lost 4 bases to trimming and J lost 1 base; unmatched junction nucleotides: 11. Germline V CDR1 and CDR2: SQVTM, ANQGSEA. In DNA form, the CDR3 reads TGCAGCGTTGTGCAGGGGGCTGTTTCTGGGAACACTGAAGCTTTCTTT. Translating it yields CSVVQGAVSGNTEAFF. Combining the CDR3 with reference TRBV29-1 and TRBJ1-1 gives the whole variable domain SAVISQKPSRDICQRGTSLTIQCQVDSQVTMMFWYRQQPGQSLTLIATANQGSEATYESGFVIDKFPISRPNLTFSTLTVSNMSPEDSSIYLCSVVQGAVSGNTEAFFGQGTRLTVV.

The J gene is TRBJ1-1, the V gene TRBV19, with 10 bases aligning to TRBD1. This CDR3 spans 14 amino acids. In germline, CDR1 is LNHDA, CDR2 SQIVND (reference sequence). V was clipped by 4 bases and J by 8 bases; unmatched bases: 7. CDR3 loop: CASSTPTGGLEAFF. The CDR3 bases are TGTGCCAGTAGTACTCCGACAGGGGGCTTAGAAGCTTTCTTT.

The table lists this clone with a count of one. The V call is TRBV18, the J call TRBJ1-1; D gene ambiguous. CDR1 is KGHSH, CDR2 LQKENI, per germline. There are 12 residues in the CDR3. V was pared by 2 bases and J by 6 bases, with 7 bases between. CDR3 in amino acids: CASSPGRAEAFF. CDR3 bases: TGTGCCAGCTCACCAGGGCGGGCTGAAGCTTTCTTT.